This entry features one TCR beta chain sequence. Its target is unknown. This sample is part of a study of T cells in localized non-small cell lung cancer. Whole-study results and caveats: A denser population of T cells in blood accompanied longer overall survival. Since sequencing was restricted to only one region of the tumor, intratumor heterogeneity remains a possibility. There were a median 57 of the top 100 tumor clones appearing in adjacent lung. Peak T cell clonality was found in uninvolved adjacent lung, exceeding tumor.

TCRdb keeps only in-frame clones here, not all; method: immunoSEQ multiplex PCR. This repertoire shows under 15,000 clones, just over 85% found once; its top ten account for roughly 58%. The material sequenced was peripheral blood, taken before any cancer treatment. The TCR was taken from a male donor at least 60 years old with stage III lung adenocarcinoma.

CDR3 in amino acids: CASSGNSNQPQHF. CDR3 nucleotide sequence: TGCGCCAGCAGCGGGAACAGCAATCAGCCCCAGCATTTT. The rearrangement uses TRBV10-2 and TRBJ1-5; no clear D. V lost 6 bases and J lost 1, with 7 bases in between. Germline-derived CDR1 and CDR2 are WSHSY and SAAADI. This CDR3 has 13 amino acids.